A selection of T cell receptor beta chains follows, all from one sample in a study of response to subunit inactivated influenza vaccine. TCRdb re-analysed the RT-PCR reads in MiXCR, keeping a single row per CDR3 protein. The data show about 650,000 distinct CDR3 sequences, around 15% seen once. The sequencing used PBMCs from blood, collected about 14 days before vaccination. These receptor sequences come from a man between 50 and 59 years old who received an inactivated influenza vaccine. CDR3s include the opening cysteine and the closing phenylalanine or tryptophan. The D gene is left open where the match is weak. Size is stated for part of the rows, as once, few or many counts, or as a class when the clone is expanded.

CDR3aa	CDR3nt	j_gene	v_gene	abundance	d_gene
CASSLVAGGPNEQYF	TGTGCCAGCAGCTTAGTAGCGGGAGGGCCCAACGAGCAGTACTTC	TRBJ2-7	TRBV7-2	many	TRBD2
CAMTGLAGYTF	TGTGCCATGACAGGTTTGGCGGGCTACACCTTC	TRBJ1-2	TRBV7-9	NA	NA
CASSEGGTSLKETQYF	TGTGCCAGCAGTGAAGGGGGAACTAGTTTGAAAGAGACCCAGTACTTC	TRBJ2-5	TRBV2	few	NA
CAISVLGTDNEQFF	TGTGCCATCAGTGTTTTAGGGACCGACAATGAGCAGTTCTTC	TRBJ2-1	TRBV10-3	few	NA
CASSQETSGGKTQYF	TGTGCCAGCAGCCAAGAAACTAGCGGGGGTAAGACCCAGTACTTC	TRBJ2-5	TRBV4-2	NA	TRBD2
CAWSYGGGYTF	TGTGCCTGGAGTTACGGGGGTGGCTACACCTTC	TRBJ1-2	TRBV30	NA	NA
CASSLALQGEAFF	TGTGCCAGCAGTTTAGCGCTACAGGGGGAAGCTTTCTTT	TRBJ1-1	TRBV12-3/TRBV12-4	few	TRBD1
CASSQEGGLAGGDTQYF	TGCGCCAGCAGCCAAGAGGGTGGACTAGCGGGAGGAGATACGCAGTATTTT	TRBJ2-3	TRBV4-1	NA	TRBD2
CAISETGYSNQPQHF	TGTGCCATCAGTGAAACAGGGTACAGCAATCAGCCCCAGCATTTT	TRBJ1-5	TRBV10-3	many	NA
CASSLIGTGSTQGETQYF	TGTGCCAGCAGCTTAATAGGGACAGGGTCCACCCAAGGGGAGACCCAGTACTTC	TRBJ2-5	TRBV11-2	many	TRBD1
CASPTAGETNTGELFF	TGTGCCAGCCCAACAGCGGGAGAGACGAACACCGGGGAGCTGTTTTTT	TRBJ2-2	TRBV18	NA	TRBD2
CAIRGDVGAGELFF	TGTGCCATCAGGGGCGACGTGGGTGCCGGGGAGCTGTTTTTT	TRBJ2-2	TRBV10-3	few	NA
CASSLGADTYEQYF	TGTGCCAGCAGCCTAGGGGCGGATACCTACGAGCAGTACTTC	TRBJ2-7	TRBV5-6	once	NA
CASSPGQAGNTIYF	TGTGCCAGCAGTCCAGGACAGGCGGGAAACACCATATATTTT	TRBJ1-3	TRBV12-3/TRBV12-4	many	TRBD1
CASSERQGASEQYF	TGTGCCAGCAGCGAAAGACAGGGCGCTAGCGAGCAGTACTTC	TRBJ2-7	TRBV9	NA	TRBD1
CSVVGSARGGEQFF	TGCAGCGTTGTAGGGTCCGCAAGGGGGGGTGAGCAGTTCTTC	TRBJ2-1	TRBV29-1	many	NA
CASSFLTTGTGELFF	TGCGCCAGCAGCTTCCTGACGACCGGCACCGGGGAGCTGTTTTTT	TRBJ2-2	TRBV5-1	many	NA
CASSFVTDTQYF	TGTGCCAGCAGCTTCGTCACAGATACGCAGTATTTT	TRBJ2-3	TRBV7-2	few	NA
CASSVQGDYEQYF	TGCGCCAGCAGCGTGCAGGGAGACTACGAGCAGTACTTC	TRBJ2-7	TRBV5-1	NA	NA
CASSPLSGRIYNEQFF	TGTGCCAGCAGCCCCCTTAGCGGGAGGATCTACAATGAGCAGTTCTTC	TRBJ2-1	TRBV7-3	few	TRBD2
CAIRGVGWGGTDTQYF	TGTGCCATCAGGGGAGTGGGGTGGGGAGGCACAGATACGCAGTATTTT	TRBJ2-3	TRBV10-3	NA	NA
CAGTRLQSSRGNTIYF	TGTGCCGGCACTCGGCTCCAGAGCTCGCGAGGAAACACCATATATTTT	TRBJ1-3	TRBV25-1	NA	NA
CASREQGATYEQYF	TGTGCCAGCAGGGAACAGGGGGCAACCTACGAGCAGTACTTC	TRBJ2-7	TRBV6-1	NA	TRBD1
CAISDNSSGNTIYF	TGTGCCATCAGTGACAACAGCTCTGGAAACACCATATATTTT	TRBJ1-3	TRBV10-3	NA	NA
CATGSRGSNQPQHF	TGTGCCACGGGGAGCAGGGGGAGCAATCAGCCCCAGCATTTT	TRBJ1-5	TRBV15	NA	TRBD1
CASSSPRKDPEQFF	TGTGCCAGCAGCTCCCCACGCAAAGACCCAGAGCAGTTCTTC	TRBJ2-1	TRBV7-2	few	NA
CASRTTTYEQYF	TGTGCCAGCAGAACGACAACCTACGAGCAGTACTTC	TRBJ2-7	TRBV11-2	NA	NA
CASSVHEKLFF	TGTGCCAGCAGTGTCCACGAAAAACTGTTTTTT	TRBJ1-4	TRBV2	few	NA
CASRSGEGLNQPQHF	TGTGCCAGTAGATCGGGGGAGGGCCTGAATCAGCCCCAGCATTTT	TRBJ1-5	TRBV19	NA	NA
CASSQDEQATYGYTF	TGTGCCAGCAGTCAGGATGAACAGGCCACCTATGGCTACACCTTC	TRBJ1-2	TRBV12-3/TRBV12-4	many	NA
CSVLTTGTGSQPQHF	TGCAGCGTTCTTACCACCGGGACAGGGAGCCAGCCCCAGCATTTT	TRBJ1-5	TRBV29-1	few	TRBD1
CASRQASSYEQYF	TGTGCCAGCAGGCAGGCTAGCTCCTACGAGCAGTACTTC	TRBJ2-7	TRBV12-3/TRBV12-4	many	NA
CASSLSIVTATDTQYF	TGTGCCAGCAGTTTATCTATTGTAACAGCCACAGATACGCAGTATTTT	TRBJ2-3	TRBV27	NA	NA
CASSLVGGTTDTQYF	TGCGCCAGCAGCTTGGTGGGTGGGACCACAGATACGCAGTATTTT	TRBJ2-3	TRBV5-1	many	NA
CATSRGTGADTQYF	TGTGCCACCAGCAGAGGGACAGGGGCAGATACGCAGTATTTT	TRBJ2-3	TRBV15	NA	TRBD1
CASYPGQTNYGYTF	TGTGCCAGCTACCCGGGACAGACTAACTATGGCTACACCTTC	TRBJ1-2	TRBV28	few	TRBD1
CASKPAGQTETQYF	TGTGCCAGCAAACCCGCGGGACAGACAGAGACCCAGTACTTC	TRBJ2-5	TRBV12-3/TRBV12-4	few	NA
CATSRGGGKGRELFF	TGTGCCACCAGCAGAGGGGGAGGCAAAGGGAGGGAGCTGTTTTTT	TRBJ2-2	TRBV15	few	NA
CASSQVGLAGGKSSYNEQFF	TGTGCCAGCAGCCAAGTCGGACTAGCGGGAGGAAAGAGCTCCTACAATGAGCAGTTCTTC	TRBJ2-1	TRBV3-1	few	TRBD2
CAINEQSIPYGYTF	TGTGCCATCAACGAACAGTCGATACCCTATGGCTACACCTTC	TRBJ1-2	TRBV10-3	few	NA
CASSWATSSYEQYF	TGCGCCAGCAGCTGGGCGACATCTTCCTACGAGCAGTACTTC	TRBJ2-7	TRBV5-1	NA	NA
CASSQDRNRGSPLHF	TGTGCCAGCAGCCAAGATAGGAACAGAGGTTCACCCCTCCACTTT	TRBJ1-6	TRBV3-1	few	NA
CSARETASDIQYF	TGCAGTGCTAGAGAGACGGCCTCGGACATTCAGTACTTC	TRBJ2-4	TRBV20-1	few	NA
CASSQGTGGLGNTEAFF	TGCGCCAGCAGCCAAGGGACAGGGGGCCTAGGGAACACTGAAGCTTTCTTT	TRBJ1-1	TRBV4-3	few	TRBD1
CASSAASPGTSGNTIYF	TGTGCCAGCAGCGCGGCATCACCCGGGACGTCTGGAAACACCATATATTTT	TRBJ1-3	TRBV9	NA	NA
CASSSQGASGHSYNEQFF	TGTGCCAGCAGCTCTCAGGGTGCTAGCGGCCACTCCTACAATGAGCAGTTCTTC	TRBJ2-1	TRBV11-1	few	TRBD2
CATSREGAYEQYF	TGTGCCACCAGCAGAGAGGGGGCCTACGAGCAGTACTTC	TRBJ2-7	TRBV15	NA	NA
CASSQPPNEETQYF	TGTGCCAGCAGCCAACCCCCAAACGAAGAGACCCAGTACTTC	TRBJ2-5	TRBV4-2	NA	NA
CASRPPGATNEKLFF	TGTGCCAGCAGGCCCCCGGGGGCAACTAATGAAAAACTGTTTTTT	TRBJ1-4	TRBV6-1	NA	NA
CSALGDGTYEQYF	TGCAGTGCTCTCGGGGACGGGACGTACGAGCAGTACTTC	TRBJ2-7	TRBV20-1	NA	NA
CASSVGLGGTYNEQFF	TGTGCCAGCAGCGTAGGTCTCGGGGGGACTTACAATGAGCAGTTCTTC	TRBJ2-1	TRBV9	NA	TRBD2
CASSLAASGDTVDTQYF	TGTGCCAGCAGCTTAGCAGCGAGCGGGGACACAGTGGATACGCAGTATTTT	TRBJ2-3	TRBV7-8	NA	NA
CASSLEHLLPHEQFF	TGTGCCAGCAGCTTAGAGCATTTGCTCCCACATGAGCAGTTCTTC	TRBJ2-1	TRBV11-2	NA	NA
CASSLHPMNTEAFF	TGTGCCAGCAGTTTACACCCGATGAACACTGAAGCTTTCTTT	TRBJ1-1	TRBV6-5	many	NA
CAIRSGQGDRELFF	TGTGCCATCAGATCGGGACAGGGGGACCGGGAGCTGTTTTTT	TRBJ2-2	TRBV10-3	NA	TRBD1
CASRANLGTTASTDTQYF	TGTGCCAGCAGAGCTAACCTCGGGACTACCGCCAGCACAGATACGCAGTATTTT	TRBJ2-3	TRBV25-1	NA	TRBD2